The 32 T cell receptor beta chains below come from one sample, sequenced in a study of blood T cell repertoires in COVID-19. Sequenced by immunoSEQ multiplex PCR; TCRdb stores in-frame clones only, minus some. The sample shows about 130,000 clones, around 85% of them seen only once. The sequenced sample was peripheral blood. Receptor source: a human donor in a cohort sampled during active COVID-19.

The V call is TRBV7-9, the J call TRBJ1-4; TRBD1 matches at 8 bases. The germline V gene encodes CDR1 SEHNR and CDR2 FQNEAQ (reference sequence). J gave up 8 bases and V 8 bases, and 4 bases lay outside the gene matches. The CDR3 is 12 amino acids. The CDR3 sequence: CASQGDREKLFF. In nucleotides, the CDR3 is TGTGCCAGCCAGGGGGACAGGGAAAAACTGTTTTTT.

The rearrangement joins TRBV19 to TRBJ2-1; 9 bases line up with TRBD1. Per the germline V gene, CDR1 is LNHDA and CDR2 is SQIVND (reference sequence). This CDR3 spans 14 amino acids. V trimming: 6 bases; J trimming: 7 bases; junction bases outside the gene matches: 7. CDR3 DNA: TGTGCCAGTAGCACCGGGACAGGGTCAAATGAGCAGTTCTTC. Protein product: CASSTGTGSNEQFF. The entire variable domain, with the rest obtained from reference TRBV19 and TRBJ2-1, is as follows: DGGITQSPKYLFRKEGQNVTLSCEQNLNHDAMYWYRQDPGQGLRLIYYSQIVNDFQKGDIAEGYSVSREKKESFPLTVTSAQKNPTAFYLCASSTGTGSNEQFFGPGTRLTVL.

V and J are TRBV19 and TRBJ1-1; D might be TRBD1 (5 bases). With 1 base removed from V and 3 bases from J, the gap between germline ends came to 12 bases. CDR1 and CDR2 from the germline V gene are LNHDA and SQIVND (reference sequence). The CDR3 is 15 residues long. Here the CDR3 DNA reads TGTGCCAGTAGTATAGGGGGGGGTTGGGACACTGAAGCTTTCTTT. Encoded protein: CASSIGGGWDTEAFF.

The chain joins TRBV10-1 to TRBJ1-3, with 11 bases lining up with TRBD1. CDR1 WNHNN and CDR2 SYGVQD come from the germline V gene (reference sequence). The V and J ends lost 9 bases and 0 bases, in that order; junction bases with no gene match: 19. This CDR3 is 20 amino acids long. CDR3 protein: CASSGGWTGGRMASGNTIYF. Here the CDR3 DNA reads TGCGCCAGTTCGGGCGGATGGACAGGGGGCCGGATGGCCTCTGGAAACACCATATATTTT.

This clone was seen a few times. This chain joins TRBV5-4 and TRBJ1-3, with D perhaps matching TRBD1 (6 bases). The germline CDR1 and CDR2 sequences are SGHNT and YYREEE (reference sequence). The CDR3 is made up of 15 amino acids. V lost 0 bases to trimming and J lost 4 bases, with 11 bases between them. CDR3 amino acids: CASSLAGARGNTIYF. The CDR3 DNA reads as TGTGCCAGCAGCTTGGCAGGGGCTAGAGGAAACACCATATATTTT.

This chain connects TRBV4-3 to TRBJ1-5; no clear D. CDR1 is LGHNA, CDR2 YSLEER, per germline. The CDR3 is 15 residues long. Trimming took 0 bases from V and 7 from J, leaving 13 bases between them. This chain's CDR3 is CASSQDWGGRQPQHF. The CDR3, as DNA: TGCGCCAGCAGCCAAGATTGGGGAGGAAGACAGCCCCAGCATTTT.

The V and J genes are TRBV7-2 and TRBJ2-5; D is unclear. The CDR3 is 17 residues long. CDR1 is SGHTA and CDR2 is FQGNSA in the germline V gene. V lost 5 bases to trimming and J lost 4 bases, with 23 bases between them. The CDR3 DNA is TGTGCCAGCAGCCCAACGGTGTTTAGTTCCGCTAGAGAGACCCAGTACTTC. Translating gives CASSPTVFSSARETQYF. The variable domain in full, completed from reference TRBV7-2 and TRBJ2-5, reads GAGVSQSPSNKVTEKGKDVELRCDPISGHTALYWYRQSLGQGLEFLIYFQGNSAPDKSGLPSDRFSAERTGGSVSTLTIQRTQQEDSAVYLCASSPTVFSSARETQYFGPGTRLLVL.

The chain employs TRBV5-8 and TRBJ2-7, with TRBD1 as a possible D gene (6 bases). CDR1 and CDR2 (germline): SGHTS, YDEGEE. V lost 0 bases and J lost 1, with 11 bases in between. The CDR3 consists of 15 residues. The CDR3 here is CASSLEAGVSYEQYF. DNA of the CDR3: TGTGCCAGCAGCTTGGAAGCAGGGGTTTCCTACGAGCAGTACTTC.

V usage is TRBV5-1 and J usage is TRBJ2-1; 14 nucleotides align to TRBD2. The CDR3 extends over 15 amino acids. Germline V gene sequence: CDR1 SGHRS, CDR2 YFSETQ. V lost 3 bases, J lost 9 bases, and 5 bases stayed unmatched. Here the CDR3 reads CASSSGLAGEGEQFF. As DNA, the CDR3 is TGCGCCAGCAGCTCGGGACTAGCGGGGGAAGGTGAGCAGTTCTTC.

This clone was seen once. The gene calls are TRBV7-6 and TRBJ1-5, with unresolved D. The CDR3 contains 13 residues. Germline V CDR1 and CDR2: SGHVS, FNYEAQ. V was shortened by 2 bases and J by 4 bases, with 6 bases between the two germline ends. The CDR3 bases are TGTGCCAGCAGCTTAACGGGGAATCAGCCCCAGCATTTT. Translation gives CASSLTGNQPQHF.

The chain combines TRBV5-5 with TRBJ2-5, with 11 bases aligning to TRBD1. V shed 4 bases, J shed 4 bases, and the junction held 6 bases outside the gene matches. The germline CDR1 and CDR2 sequences are SGHKS and YYEKEE (reference sequence). The CDR3 contains 15 residues. CDR3 residues: CASSLRTGGLETQYF. The CDR3 bases are TGTGCCAGCAGCCTCCGGACAGGGGGCTTAGAGACCCAGTACTTC.

The chain has TRBV7-2 and TRBJ2-5; D is perhaps TRBD2 (6 bases). CDR3 length: 15 amino acids. Looked up from germline, CDR1 is SGHTA and CDR2 is FQGNSA. V lost 2 bases and J 5 bases, leaving 15 bases between the germline ends. The CDR3 loop is CASSLSAGPEETQYF. In DNA, the CDR3 is TGTGCCAGCAGCTTAAGCGCGGGGCCTGAGGAGACCCAGTACTTC.

This rearrangement joins TRBV18 to TRBJ2-2; no definite D call. Germline V lookup: CDR1 KGHSH, CDR2 LQKENI. The V end was cut by 0 bases, the J end by 5 bases, with 7 bases between. The CDR3 consists of 14 residues. As DNA, the CDR3 is TGTGCCAGCTCACCACCCGCCGAGACCGGGGAGCTGTTTTTT. It encodes CASSPPAETGELFF.

This clone appeared a single time. The chain is built from TRBV28 and TRBJ2-7; TRBD2 is a possible D gene (5 bases). Per the germline V gene, CDR1 is MDHEN and CDR2 is SYDVKM. The CDR3 contains 16 residues. The ends were cut back, 4 bases at V and 1 base at J, with 17 bases in the middle. CDR3 amino acids: CASSSPQAGRSYEQYF. The DNA of the CDR3 is TGTGCCAGCAGTTCCCCGCAGGCGGGTAGGTCCTACGAGCAGTACTTC.

Details on this clone: Additional DNA sequences in this sample encode the identical CDR3. The chain combines TRBV4-3 with TRBJ1-1; 7 bases map to TRBD1. CDR3 size: 16 residues. Trimming removed 0 bases from V and 0 bases from J; junction bases left unmatched: 4. Germline CDR1 reads LGHNA; CDR2 reads YSLEER. CDR3 in amino acids: CASSQEQGRMNTEAFF. CDR3 nucleotides: TGCGCCAGCAGCCAAGAACAGGGGCGGATGAACACTGAAGCTTTCTTT.

This rearrangement joins TRBV9 to TRBJ2-3; tentatively, D is TRBD2 (5 bases). This CDR3 is 12 amino acids long. V was shortened by 5 bases and J by 3 bases, with 7 bases between the two germline ends. Germline CDR1 and CDR2: SGDLS and YYNGEE. The CDR3 protein is CASRRLTDTQYF. Written as DNA, the CDR3 is TGTGCCAGCAGAAGACTAACAGATACGCAGTATTTT.

The gene calls are TRBV9 and TRBJ1-1; 8 bases align to TRBD1. Germline-derived CDR1 and CDR2 are SGDLS and YYNGEE. CDR3 length: 14 residues. V gave up 5 bases and J gave up 0 bases; unmatched junction bases: 3. The CDR3 protein is CASSGQGVNTEAFF. Here the CDR3 DNA reads TGTGCCAGCAGTGGACAGGGCGTGAACACTGAAGCTTTCTTT.

This clone was observed a handful of times. The J gene is TRBJ1-4, the V gene TRBV5-5; D unresolved. Deletions cut 0 bases from V and 11 bases from J, with 17 bases between. The germline V gene has CDR1 SGHKS and CDR2 YYEKEE (reference sequence). This CDR3 region has 15 residues. In DNA form, the CDR3 reads TGTGCCAGCAGCTTGGATTCCGGTTATATGAGGAAACTGTTTTTT. This sequence encodes CASSLDSGYMRKLFF.

This clone came up once. V and J are TRBV30 and TRBJ2-7; perhaps TRBD2 as D (5 bases). V was shortened by 0 bases and J by 6 bases, with 21 bases between the two germline ends. This CDR3 is built from 16 residues. Germline V lookup: CDR1 GTSNPN, CDR2 SVGIG (reference sequence). This CDR3 reads CAWSVGSLGGLSEQYF. CDR3 nucleotides: TGTGCCTGGAGTGTAGGGAGCCTCGGTGGGCTCTCCGAGCAGTACTTC. The full variable domain, with the rest looked up from reference TRBV30 and TRBJ2-7, is SQTIHQWPATLVQPVGSPLSLECTVEGTSNPNLYWYRQAAGRGLQLLFYSVGIGQISSEVPQNLSASRPQDRQFILSSKKLLLSDSGFYLCAWSVGSLGGLSEQYFGPGTRLTVT.

The chain uses TRBV12-3 or TRBV12-4 and TRBJ2-1, with no clear D. V dropped 1 base and J dropped 10 bases, with 8 bases sitting between them. This CDR3 has 12 residues. The CDR3 DNA sequence: TGTGCCAGCAGTTTAGACACCCACGAGCAGTTCTTC. Translated: CASSLDTHEQFF.

The chain couples TRBV7-2 to TRBJ2-3, with no clear D. CDR1 is SGHTA, CDR2 FQGNSA, per germline. Between the trimmed V and J ends, which lost 4 bases and 1 base, there was a span of 12 bases. This CDR3 comprises 15 residues. The CDR3 here is CASSSETHRTDTQYF. In nucleotides, the CDR3 is TGTGCCAGCAGCTCAGAAACACACCGCACAGATACGCAGTATTTT.

The rearrangement uses TRBV29-1 and TRBJ1-3; D remains unclear. The CDR3 covers 13 residues. Germline CDR1 reads SQVTM; CDR2 reads ANQGSEA. V lost 4 bases and J 0 bases, leaving 7 bases between the germline ends. The CDR3 here is CSVGASSGNTIYF. CDR3 sequence (DNA): TGCAGCGTTGGTGCGAGCTCTGGAAACACCATATATTTT.

The rearrangement uses TRBV7-2 and TRBJ2-1, with 9 bases that match TRBD2. This CDR3 comprises 17 residues. J lost 3 bases, V lost 5 bases, and 11 bases had no gene match. CDR1 and CDR2 (germline): SGHTA, FQGNSA. This chain's CDR3 is CASSTYPGTSYYNEQFF. Written as DNA, the CDR3 is TGTGCCAGCAGCACGTACCCCGGGACTAGCTACTACAATGAGCAGTTCTTC.

This clone was counted once. This chain uses TRBV18 with TRBJ2-5; the match to TRBD1 covers 7 bases. The CDR3 is made up of 16 amino acids. Germline-derived CDR1 and CDR2 are KGHSH and LQKENI. The V segment lost 2 bases and the J segment 0 bases; nucleotides outside the gene matches: 6. Written as DNA, the CDR3 is TGTGCCAGCTCACCAATACCAGGGGGACACCAAGAGACCCAGTACTTC. As protein: CASSPIPGGHQETQYF.

This clone showed up just a few times. This chain connects TRBV7-2 to TRBJ1-2; 9 bases map to TRBD1. V trimming: 4 bases; J trimming: 4 bases; junction bases outside the gene matches: 10. Germline CDR1 and CDR2: SGHTA and FQGNSA. This CDR3 has 16 residues. The CDR3: CASSSQMGQGGYGYTF. The CDR3 nucleotides read TGTGCCAGCAGCTCCCAGATGGGACAGGGAGGCTATGGCTACACCTTC.

The V call is TRBV2, the J call TRBJ1-2; D remains ambiguous. The CDR3 is 10 residues long. V was shortened by 8 bases and J by 4 bases, with 5 bases between the two germline ends. Germline values: CDR1 SNHLY, CDR2 FYNNEI. This chain's CDR3 is CASGSYGYTF. The CDR3 nucleotides read TGTGCCAGCGGTAGCTATGGCTACACCTTC.

The V call is TRBV7-2, the J call TRBJ2-2, with a tentative D call TRBD1 (5 bases). Germline V gene sequence: CDR1 SGHTA, CDR2 FQGNSA. CDR3 length: 15 amino acids. The V end lost 4 bases, the J end lost 0 bases, and 9 bases lay between the germline ends. The CDR3 nucleotides read TGTGCCAGCAGCTCACAGGATACGAACACCGGGGAGCTGTTTTTT. Its translation: CASSSQDTNTGELFF.

The chain joins TRBV7-2 to TRBJ2-6; 8 nucleotides agree with TRBD1. With 0 bases clipped from V and 2 bases from J, the junction kept 6 bases outside the gene matches. This CDR3 comprises 18 residues. In germline, CDR1 is SGHTA, CDR2 FQGNSA. CDR3 sequence (DNA): TGTGCCAGCAGCTTAGCGGGGACAGGACTGGCTGGGGCCAACGTCCTGACTTTC. It yields the protein CASSLAGTGLAGANVLTF.

The genes are TRBV7-3 and TRBJ2-2; a possible D gene is TRBD1 (5 bases). Germline V lookup: CDR1 SGHTA, CDR2 FQGTGA. V lost 6 bases, J lost 3 bases, and 17 bases lay in between. CDR3 length: 16 residues. The CDR3 sequence: CASSPTGSRDTGELFF. The CDR3 DNA follows: TGTGCCAGCAGTCCCACAGGAAGTAGGGACACCGGGGAGCTGTTTTTT.

The chain links TRBV3-1 (or the pseudogene TRBV3-2) to TRBJ1-1, with unresolved D. The CDR3 totals 12 residues. CDR1 and CDR2 from the germline V gene are LGHDT and YNNKEL (reference sequence). The V gene lost 2 bases and the J gene lost 11 bases, with 12 bases spanning the gap. CDR3 nucleotides: TGTGCCAGCAGCCAACTATTCTCGAGGGCTTTCTTT. Protein sequence: CASSQLFSRAFF.

The chain uses TRBV3-1 (or the pseudogene TRBV3-2) and TRBJ1-2, with TRBD1 matching 9 bases. After removal of 2 bases from V and 0 bases from J, the junction contained 10 bases not matched to a gene. CDR3 length equals 18 residues. Germline CDR1 is LGHDT and CDR2 is YNNKEL (reference sequence). The DNA of the CDR3 is TGTGCCAGCAGCCAACTCCGGACAGGGGAGGATTCTAACTATGGCTACACCTTC. This gives the protein CASSQLRTGEDSNYGYTF.

This clone has more than one count but fewer than ten. The same CDR3 can be traced to other DNA sequences in this sample. The chain uses TRBV5-6 and TRBJ2-7; maybe TRBD2 (5 bases). V was clipped by 4 bases and J by 6 bases, with 8 bases between them. This CDR3 is built from 11 residues. Germline loops: CDR1 SGHDT, CDR2 YYEEEE. CDR3 in DNA: TGTGCCAGCAGCCTAGCCTTCGAGCAGTACTTC. Encoded protein: CASSLAFEQYF. Together with reference TRBV5-6 and TRBJ2-7, the CDR3 gives the full variable domain: DAGVTQSPTHLIKTRGQQVTLRCSPKSGHDTVSWYQQALGQGPQFIFQYYEEEERQRGNFPDRFSGHQFPNYSSELNVNALLLGDSALYLCASSLAFEQYFGPGTRLTVT.